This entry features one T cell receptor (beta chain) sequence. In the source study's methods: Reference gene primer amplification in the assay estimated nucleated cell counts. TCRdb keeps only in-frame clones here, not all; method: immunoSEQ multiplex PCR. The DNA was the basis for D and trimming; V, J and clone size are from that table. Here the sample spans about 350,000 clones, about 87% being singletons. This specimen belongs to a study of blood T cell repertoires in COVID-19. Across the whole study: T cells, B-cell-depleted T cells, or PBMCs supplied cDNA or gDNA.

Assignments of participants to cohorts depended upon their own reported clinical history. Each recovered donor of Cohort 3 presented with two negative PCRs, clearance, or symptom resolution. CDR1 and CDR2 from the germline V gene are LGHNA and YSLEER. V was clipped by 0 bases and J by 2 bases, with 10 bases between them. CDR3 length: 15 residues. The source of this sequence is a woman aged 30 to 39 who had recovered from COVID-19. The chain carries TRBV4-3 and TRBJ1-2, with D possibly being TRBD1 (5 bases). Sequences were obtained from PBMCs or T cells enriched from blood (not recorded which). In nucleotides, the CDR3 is TGCGCCAGCAGCCAAGATAAGGGACTGAACTATGGCTACACCTTC. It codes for CASSQDKGLNYGYTF.